Listed below are T cell receptor beta chains from one sample, sequenced in a study of metastatic and nonmetastatic thyroid tumors. TCRdb re-called the PCR reads with MiXCR. The sample includes some 84,000 clones, 7.5% to 9% of them seen just once. Sequencing input: blood. All receptors come from a female donor with papillary thyroid cancer or a benign thyroid nodule (not recorded which). Some clones in this sample may be carry-over from other donors' samples. CDR3s include the opening cysteine and the closing phenylalanine or tryptophan. Each record gives: J gene, clone size, V gene, CDR3 protein. The size of a clone is reported for some rows only, either as once, few or many, or as a class for expanded clones.

j_gene: TRBJ1-1; abundance: many; v_gene: TRBV12-3/TRBV12-4; CDR3aa: CASTRDSDTEAFF
j_gene: TRBJ1-5; abundance: .; v_gene: TRBV12-3/TRBV12-4; CDR3aa: CASSLVPDYSNQPQHF
j_gene: TRBJ2-7; abundance: many; v_gene: TRBV6-1; CDR3aa: CASKSQSYEQYF
j_gene: TRBJ2-7; abundance: many; v_gene: TRBV7-3; CDR3aa: CASSPDGASYEQYF
j_gene: TRBJ1-2; abundance: .; v_gene: TRBV6-1; CDR3aa: CASSQQGDCGYTF
j_gene: TRBJ2-1; abundance: many; v_gene: TRBV28; CDR3aa: CASSFRNSDEQFF
j_gene: TRBJ2-1; abundance: many; v_gene: TRBV6-4; CDR3aa: CASSDSQGHNEQFF
j_gene: TRBJ2-5; abundance: many; v_gene: TRBV4-1; CDR3aa: CASSIEGGGEETQYF
j_gene: TRBJ1-2; abundance: many; v_gene: TRBV9; CDR3aa: CASSGTYNYGYTF
j_gene: TRBJ2-2; abundance: many; v_gene: TRBV7-9; CDR3aa: CASHGAEENTGELFF
j_gene: TRBJ1-2; abundance: many; v_gene: TRBV24-1; CDR3aa: CATRGLNYGYTF
j_gene: TRBJ2-3; abundance: many; v_gene: TRBV6-4; CDR3aa: CASSVGLAGGPDTQYF
j_gene: TRBJ2-1; abundance: many; v_gene: TRBV20-1; CDR3aa: CSAAVIGGEQFF
j_gene: TRBJ1-1; abundance: many; v_gene: TRBV2; CDR3aa: CARSTGGTEAFF
j_gene: TRBJ1-3; abundance: many; v_gene: TRBV5-6; CDR3aa: CASSQDISGNTIYF
j_gene: TRBJ1-3; abundance: many; v_gene: TRBV11-1; CDR3aa: CASSSSGTRIGNTIYF